This T cell receptor (beta chain) emerged from a study of T cells of healthy individuals. Via MiXCR, TCRdb re-called the 5' RACE reads, giving one row per CDR3 protein. The table lists around 79,000 distinct CDR3 sequences, about 4.8% of them singletons. The CDR3 has 15 amino acids. Germline CDR1 and CDR2: MDHEN and SYDVKM. The V segment lost 5 bases and the J segment 5 bases; nucleotides outside the gene matches: 9. This clonotype appeared a few times. The chain combines TRBV28 with TRBJ2-7; 10 nucleotides line up with TRBD1. This receptor was obtained from a female donor in good health. CDR3 nucleotide sequence: TGTGCCAGCAGTCCACCGGCCGGGACAGGGGACGAGCAGTACTTC. Residues: CASSPPAGTGDEQYF.